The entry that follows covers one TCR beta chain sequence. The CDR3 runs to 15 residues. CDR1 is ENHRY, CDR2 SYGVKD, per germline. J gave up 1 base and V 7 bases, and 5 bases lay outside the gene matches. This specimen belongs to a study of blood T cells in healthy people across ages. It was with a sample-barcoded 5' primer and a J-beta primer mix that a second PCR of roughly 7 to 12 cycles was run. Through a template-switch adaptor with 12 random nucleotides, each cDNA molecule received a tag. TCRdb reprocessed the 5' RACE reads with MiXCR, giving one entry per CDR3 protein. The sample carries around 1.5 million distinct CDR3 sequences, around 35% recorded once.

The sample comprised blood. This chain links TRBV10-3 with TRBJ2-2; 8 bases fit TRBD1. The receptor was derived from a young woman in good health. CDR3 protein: CAITRTGGNTGELFF. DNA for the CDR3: TGTGCCATCACGAGAACAGGGGGGAACACCGGGGAGCTGTTTTTT.